The clone carrying this T cell receptor beta chain was seen repeatedly, ten times or more. Its target is not known. The sample belongs to a study of T-cell reconstitution after alpha-beta-depleted transplantation in children. Study-wide results and caveats: About two months after transplant, alpha-beta T cells reportedly came from several hundred expanded graft clones. T-cell numbers and diversity, one year after transplant, stemmed largely from T cells that were newly produced.

The TCRbeta library was prepared with unique molecular identifiers. TCRdb re-analysed the PCR reads in MiXCR, keeping a single row per CDR3 protein. The sample holds more than 40,000 distinct CDR3 sequences, about a tenth seen once. The CDR3 is 13 amino acids. Germline V CDR1 and CDR2: MNHEY, SMNVEV (reference sequence). V lost 4 bases, J lost 6 bases, and 13 bases lay in between. Sample: PBMCs, mostly from graft donor cells, taken 60 days after TCRalphabeta/CD19-depleted stem cell transplant. The V gene is TRBV27, the J gene TRBJ2-7, with TRBD2 as a possible D gene (6 bases). The sequence was collected from a male patient aged 2 to 9 who had a stem cell transplant for chronic granulomatous disease, so the T cells may come from the graft donor. The CDR3 DNA follows: TGTGCCAGCAGTTACCACGGAGGGCGCGAGCAGTACTTC. This gives the protein CASSYHGGREQYF.